A single sample gave rise to the 12 T cell receptor beta chains below, sequenced in a study of blood T cell repertoires in COVID-19. Only in-frame clones appear in the TCRdb table, and some are missing; sequencing was by immunoSEQ multiplex PCR. The sample shows about 160,000 clones, roughly 93% of them seen only once. Sequencing was performed on peripheral blood. These receptors were collected from a man younger than 30 with acute or convalescent COVID-19.

The genes are TRBV4-2 and TRBJ2-5; 10 bases are shared with TRBD1. Germline V gives CDR1 LGHNA, CDR2 YNFKEQ. The CDR3 covers 19 residues. With V trimmed by 1 base and J by 0 bases, 11 bases remained unmatched. Written as DNA, the CDR3 is TGTGCCAGCAGCCAAGCGGCCCCCCCGGGACAGGGGAACCAAGAGACCCAGTACTTC. Translating it yields CASSQAAPPGQGNQETQYF.

Here the CDR3 DNA reads TGTGCCTGGAGCGGTGTAGCGGGAGTTGTTTATGAGCAGTTCTTC. Its translation: CAWSGVAGVVYEQFF. V usage is TRBV30 and J usage is TRBJ2-1; 9 bases fit TRBD2. This CDR3 comprises 15 residues. V trimming: 3 bases; J trimming: 8 bases; junction bases outside the gene matches: 11. Per germline, CDR1 GTSNPN and CDR2 SVGIG (reference sequence). Variable domain in full (rest from reference TRBV30 and TRBJ2-1): SQTIHQWPATLVQPVGSPLSLECTVEGTSNPNLYWYRQAAGRGLQLLFYSVGIGQISSEVPQNLSASRPQDRQFILSSKKLLLSDSGFYLCAWSGVAGVVYEQFFGPGTRLTVL.

The chain has TRBV18 and TRBJ1-5; D gene ambiguous. The germline gives CDR1 KGHSH, CDR2 LQKENI. This CDR3 is built from 16 residues. Trimming removed 5 bases from V and 0 bases from J, with 14 bases in between. CDR3: CASSTFSSDSNQPQHF. The CDR3 DNA reads as TGTGCCAGCTCAACATTCTCGTCCGATAGCAATCAGCCCCAGCATTTT.

The chain has TRBV3-1 (or the pseudogene TRBV3-2) and TRBJ1-1; D is unresolved. The germline gives CDR1 LGHDT, CDR2 YNNKEL (reference sequence). V lost 2 bases, J lost 0 bases, and 7 bases lay in between. This CDR3 region has 14 residues. CDR3 region: CASSQQSMNTEAFF. The CDR3, as DNA: TGTGCCAGCAGCCAACAGTCCATGAACACTGAAGCTTTCTTT.

The chain has TRBV18 and TRBJ1-6, with TRBD1 identical over 9 bases. Trimming at V came to 2 bases and at J to 8 bases, leaving 4 bases not matched to a gene. CDR1 and CDR2 (germline): KGHSH, LQKENI. The CDR3 length is 15 residues. The CDR3 sequence: CASSPTRDRDSPLHF. CDR3 bases: TGTGCCAGCTCACCAACTCGGGACAGGGATTCACCCCTCCACTTT.

The gene calls are TRBV18 and TRBJ1-1; D call uncertain. Germline V gives CDR1 KGHSH, CDR2 LQKENI. The CDR3 extends over 14 amino acids. V was trimmed by 0 bases and J by 6 bases, leaving 11 bases between them. In DNA form, the CDR3 reads TGTGCCAGCTCACCACCGCTTGTGGGCTCTGAAGCTTTCTTT. As protein: CASSPPLVGSEAFF. Full variable domain (remainder filled in from reference TRBV18 and TRBJ1-1): NAGVMQNPRHLVRRRGQEARLRCSPMKGHSHVYWYRQLPEEGLKFMVYLQKENIIDESGMPKERFSAEFPKEGPSILRIQQVVRGDSAAYFCASSPPLVGSEAFFGQGTRLTVV.

This chain connects TRBV27 to TRBJ2-7; 8 nucleotides align to TRBD2. Germline loops: CDR1 MNHEY, CDR2 SMNVEV (reference sequence). The CDR3 covers 17 residues. V lost 3 bases and J lost 4; bases outside the gene matches: 14. This CDR3 is CASSLRGRAGGDYEQYF. For the CDR3, the DNA is TGTGCCAGCAGTTTGAGGGGCCGGGCGGGAGGAGATTACGAGCAGTACTTC.

The rearrangement links TRBV19 to TRBJ1-1; 7 bases align to TRBD1. Losses at the gene ends were 3 bases for V and 5 bases for J; bases not matched to a gene: 6. Germline V gene lookup returns CDR1 LNHDA and CDR2 SQIVND (reference sequence). The CDR3 consists of 14 residues. The CDR3 region has the DNA TGTGCCAGTAGTATCCGGGCAGGGGGGACTGAAGCTTTCTTT. Translating it yields CASSIRAGGTEAFF.

The chain couples TRBV3-1 (or the pseudogene TRBV3-2) to TRBJ1-5; 7 bases fit TRBD1. This CDR3 has 14 residues. The V gene's germline CDR1 is LGHDT and CDR2 YNNKEL (reference sequence). J lost 3 bases, V lost 4 bases, and 3 bases had no gene match. The CDR3 region has the DNA TGTGCCAGCAGCCCTACAGGGGTCAATCAGCCCCAGCATTTT. This codes for CASSPTGVNQPQHF.

J is TRBJ2-3 and V is TRBV5-1; 9 nucleotides align to TRBD1. J was trimmed by 2 bases and V by 7 bases; bases with no gene match: 14. Germline V gene lookup returns CDR1 SGHRS and CDR2 YFSETQ. The CDR3 has 17 residues. In nucleotides, the CDR3 is TGCGCCAGCGCTCCTCCCGGGACAGGGATAACCACAGATACGCAGTATTTT. It yields the protein CASAPPGTGITTDTQYF.

The V call is TRBV4-2, the J call TRBJ1-6; TRBD1 might be the D (5 bases). The CDR3 is made up of 15 amino acids. Germline V lookup: CDR1 LGHNA, CDR2 YNFKEQ. V lost 0 bases and J 8 bases, leaving 11 bases between the germline ends. CDR3 sequence: CASSQDPGFDSPLHF. The CDR3 coding sequence is TGTGCCAGCAGCCAAGATCCAGGGTTTGATTCACCCCTCCACTTT.

The V and J genes are TRBV6-5 and TRBJ1-2; D call uncertain. Between the trimmed V and J ends, which lost 5 bases and 6 bases, there was a span of 13 bases. The CDR3 length is 13 residues. Germline V CDR1 and CDR2: MNHEY, SVGAGI. The CDR3 region is CASSPRTSDGYTF. The CDR3 bases are TGTGCCAGCAGTCCCCGGACTAGTGATGGCTACACCTTC.